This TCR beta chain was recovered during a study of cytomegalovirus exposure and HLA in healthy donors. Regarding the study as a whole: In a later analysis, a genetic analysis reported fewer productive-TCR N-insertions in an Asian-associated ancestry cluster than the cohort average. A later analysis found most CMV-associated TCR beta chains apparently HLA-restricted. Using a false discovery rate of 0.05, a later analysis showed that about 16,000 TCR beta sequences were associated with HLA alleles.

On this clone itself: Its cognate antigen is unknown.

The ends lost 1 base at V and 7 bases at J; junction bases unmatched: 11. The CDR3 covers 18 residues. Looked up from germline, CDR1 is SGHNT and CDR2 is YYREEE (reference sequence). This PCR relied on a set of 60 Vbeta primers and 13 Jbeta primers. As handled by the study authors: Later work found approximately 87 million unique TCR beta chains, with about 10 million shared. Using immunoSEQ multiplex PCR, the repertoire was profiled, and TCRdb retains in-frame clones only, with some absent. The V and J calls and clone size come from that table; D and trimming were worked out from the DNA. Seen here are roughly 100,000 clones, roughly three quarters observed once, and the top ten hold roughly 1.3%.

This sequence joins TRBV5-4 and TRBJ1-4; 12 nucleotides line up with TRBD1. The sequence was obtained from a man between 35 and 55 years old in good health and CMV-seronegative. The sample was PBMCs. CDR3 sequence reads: CASSLFPGQGAQGEKLFF. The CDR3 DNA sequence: TGTGCCAGCAGCTTGTTCCCGGGACAGGGGGCGCAAGGTGAAAAACTGTTTTTT. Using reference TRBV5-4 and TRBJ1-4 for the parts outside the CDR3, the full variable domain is ETGVTQSPTHLIKTRGQQVTLRCSSQSGHNTVSWYQQALGQGPQFIFQYYREEENGRGNFPPRFSGLQFPNYSSELNVNALELDDSALYLCASSLFPGQGAQGEKLFFGSGTQLSVL.